This entry is about one T cell receptor (beta chain). Its antigen is not identified. This entry is derived from a study of cytomegalovirus exposure and HLA in healthy donors. PCR primers comprised 60 Vbeta and 13 Jbeta primers. Generated by immunoSEQ multiplex PCR, the TCRdb table keeps only in-frame clones and is missing some. Here the sample spans approximately 150,000 clones, over 60% being singletons. Germline V gives CDR1 SGHNT, CDR2 YYREEE (reference sequence). Trimming took 3 bases from V and 11 from J, leaving 17 bases between them. CDR3 length equals 13 residues. Findings of the study overall: A likely sequencing artifact accounted for one observed cluster of highly shared sequence variants.

The sequence was collected from a woman in her thirties in good health and CMV-seropositive. The chain uses TRBV5-4 and TRBJ1-1; possible D gene TRBD1, 6 bases. The sequenced material came from PBMCs. The DNA for the CDR3 is TGTGCCAGCAGCTCAAGAGGGGGTGGGCGGGCTTTCTTT. It encodes CASSSRGGGRAFF.